Following are 3 T cell receptor beta chains from one sample sequenced in a study of long-term antiretroviral therapy in people with HIV. At survey level, the immunoSEQ assay was run in its v3.0 version. This table comes from immunoSEQ multiplex PCR, and its TCRdb copy is limited to in-frame clones, with some not included. The sample includes over 30,000 clones, roughly 80% seen only once; the top ten take under 8.5%. The material sequenced was unsorted PBMCs, taken 2 years after starting antiretroviral therapy. The receptors stem from a woman between 45 and 65 years old with HIV.

This chain links TRBV5-1 with TRBJ1-1; perhaps TRBD1 as D (6 bases). Trimming took off 6 bases at V and 2 bases at J, with 17 bases between the two ends. This CDR3 region has 15 residues. The germline V gene encodes CDR1 SGHRS and CDR2 YFSETQ. The CDR3 region is CASTLSGGKNTEAFF. CDR3 DNA sequence: TGCGCCAGCACCCTGAGCGGGGGCAAAAACACTGAAGCTTTCTTT. Complete variable domain (other parts from reference TRBV5-1 and TRBJ1-1): KAGVTQTPRYLIKTRGQQVTLSCSPISGHRSVSWYQQTPGQGLQFLFEYFSETQRNKGNFPGRFSGRQFSNSRSEMNVSTLELGDSALYLCASTLSGGKNTEAFFGQGTRLTVV.

Here the CDR3 DNA reads TGTGCCAGTAGTATTGAGGGCTACGAGCAGTACTTC. This sequence encodes CASSIEGYEQYF. J is TRBJ2-7 and V is TRBV19; TRBD2 might be the D (5 bases). The CDR3 covers 12 residues. V was pared by 3 bases and J by 3 bases, with 6 bases between. Germline V gene data show CDR1 as LNHDA and CDR2 as SQIVND (reference sequence).

This clone was picked up a small number of times. The chain employs TRBV7-9 and TRBJ2-1, with D possibly TRBD2 on 6 matching bases. Trimming took off 8 bases at V and 6 bases at J, with 14 bases between the two ends. CDR3 length: 13 amino acids. Germline V gene lookup returns CDR1 SEHNR and CDR2 FQNEAQ (reference sequence). The CDR3 region is CASGSGGANEQFF. The CDR3 nucleotides are TGTGCCAGCGGTAGCGGAGGGGCCAATGAGCAGTTCTTC.